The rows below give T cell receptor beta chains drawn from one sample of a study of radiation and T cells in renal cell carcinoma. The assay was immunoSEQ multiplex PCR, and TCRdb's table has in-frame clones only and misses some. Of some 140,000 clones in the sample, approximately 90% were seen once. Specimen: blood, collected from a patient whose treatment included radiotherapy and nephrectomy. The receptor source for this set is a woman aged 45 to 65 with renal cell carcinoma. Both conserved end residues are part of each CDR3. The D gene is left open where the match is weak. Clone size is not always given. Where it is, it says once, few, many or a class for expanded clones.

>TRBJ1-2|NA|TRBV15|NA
TGTGCCACCAGCAGAGAGGGCAGGGGAAACTATGGCTACACCTTC
CATSREGRGNYGYTF
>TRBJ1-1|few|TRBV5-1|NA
TGCGCCAGCACCAGGACAGACTTGAACACTGAAGCTTTCTTT
CASTRTDLNTEAFF
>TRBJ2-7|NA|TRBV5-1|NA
TGCGCCAGCAGTAAGGAATACTCCTACGAGCAGTACTTC
CASSKEYSYEQYF
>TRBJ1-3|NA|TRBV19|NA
TGTGCCAGTAGTATGTCCGTTCACTCTGGAAACACCATATATTTT
CASSMSVHSGNTIYF
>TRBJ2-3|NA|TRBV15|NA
TGTGCCACCAGCAGAGATCCTAGCACAGATACGCAGTATTTT
CATSRDPSTDTQYF
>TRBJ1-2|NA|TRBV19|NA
TGTGCCAGTAGTAGGGACGTTAACTATGGCTACACCTTC
CASSRDVNYGYTF
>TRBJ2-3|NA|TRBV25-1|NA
TGTGCCAGTAACCAAGGGGCGAGCACAGATACGCAGTATTTT
CASNQGASTDTQYF
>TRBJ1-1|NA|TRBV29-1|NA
TGCAGCGTTGAAAGGAAGATGAACACTGAAGCTTTCTTT
CSVERKMNTEAFF
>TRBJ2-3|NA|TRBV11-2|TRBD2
TGTGCCAGCAGGGCGGGACTAGCGGGAAGTACGCAGTATTTT
CASRAGLAGSTQYF
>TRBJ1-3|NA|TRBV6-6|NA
TGTGCCAGCAGTCGTCAGCGAGACTCTGGAAACACCATATATTTT
CASSRQRDSGNTIYF
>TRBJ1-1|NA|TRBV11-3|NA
TGTGCCAGCAGCTACCCCCCCGCTGAAGCTTTCTTT
CASSYPPAEAFF
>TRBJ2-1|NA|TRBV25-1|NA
TGTGCCAAGCACAGGGTGGTTAGCTACAATGAGCAGTTCTTC
CAKHRVVSYNEQFF
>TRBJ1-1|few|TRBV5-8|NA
TGTGCCAGCAGCCTTGTCAGGACAGAAGCTTTCTTT
CASSLVRTEAFF
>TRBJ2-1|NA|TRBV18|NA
TGTGCCAGCTCACCGCTTCCTGGACCGCAGCCTAGCTCCTACAATGAGCAGTTCTTC
CASSPLPGPQPSSYNEQFF
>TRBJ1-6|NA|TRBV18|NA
TGTGCCAGCTCACCGCCGGGGGGGCAGAATTCACCCCTCCACTTT
CASSPPGGQNSPLHF
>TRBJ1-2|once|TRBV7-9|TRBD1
TGTGCCAGCAACGGACAGGGCGGGTTGAGCTATGGCTACACCTTC
CASNGQGGLSYGYTF
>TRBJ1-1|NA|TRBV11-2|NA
TGTGCCAGCAGCTTAATTAGGGGCGGCACTGAAGCTTTCTTT
CASSLIRGGTEAFF
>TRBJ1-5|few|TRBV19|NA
TGTGCCAGTACGATGTGGGGGGGACCCCATCAGCCCCAGCATTTT
CASTMWGGPHQPQHF
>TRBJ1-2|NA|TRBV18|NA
TGTGCCAGCTCGGACGGACAGTCCTATGGCTACACCTTC
CASSDGQSYGYTF
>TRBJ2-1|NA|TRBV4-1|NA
TGCGCCAGCAGCCAAGGGGCTAGCTACAATGAGCAGTTCTTC
CASSQGASYNEQFF
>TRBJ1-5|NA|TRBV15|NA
TGTGCCACCAGCAGAGATCTCGCACAGCCCCAGCATTTT
CATSRDLAQPQHF
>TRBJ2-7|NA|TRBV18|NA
TGTGCCAGCTCACCATCCGACAGTCCAAACGAGCAGTACTTC
CASSPSDSPNEQYF
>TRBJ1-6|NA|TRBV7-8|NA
TGTGCCAGCTCCCTCCAATCGGCCAGGGCTGGTTCACCCCTCCACTTT
CASSLQSARAGSPLHF
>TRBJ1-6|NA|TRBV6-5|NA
TGTGCCAGCAGTTACCTAAATTCACCCCTCCACTTT
CASSYLNSPLHF
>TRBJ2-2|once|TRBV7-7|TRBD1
TGTGCTAGCAGCTTAGCGCAGGGGGCTTCTGCCGGGGAGCTGTTTTTT
CASSLAQGASAGELFF
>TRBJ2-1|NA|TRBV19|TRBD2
TGTGCCAGTAGTATATTACGTTTGGGGGGGGGCTCCTACAATGAGCAGTTCTTC
CASSILRLGGGSYNEQFF
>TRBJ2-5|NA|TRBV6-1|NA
TGTGCCAGCAGTGAACTAGCCATAGTGACCCAGTACTTC
CASSELAIVTQYF
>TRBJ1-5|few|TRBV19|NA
TGTGCCAGTAGTAGTCCCCACAGCGGGGGCAATCAGCCCCAGCATTTT
CASSSPHSGGNQPQHF
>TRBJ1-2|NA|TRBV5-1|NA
TGCGCCAGCAGCTTGGATGGTCCTAACTATGGCTACACCTTC
CASSLDGPNYGYTF
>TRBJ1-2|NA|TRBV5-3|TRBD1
TGTGCCAGCAGCTACCGGGACAGCGCTAACTATGGCTACACCTTC
CASSYRDSANYGYTF
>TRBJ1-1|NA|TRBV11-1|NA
TGTGCCAGCAGCTTAGACAGGGCGCACACTGAAGCTTTCTTT
CASSLDRAHTEAFF
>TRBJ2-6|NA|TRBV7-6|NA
TGTGCCAGCAGCTTAGCCGGGGTTCTGGGAGGGGCCAACGTCCTGACTTTC
CASSLAGVLGGANVLTF
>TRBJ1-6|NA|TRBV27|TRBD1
TGTGCCAGCAGTCCGGGACAGGGTTATAATTCACCCCTCCACTTT
CASSPGQGYNSPLHF
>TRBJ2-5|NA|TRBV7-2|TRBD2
TGTGCCAGCAGCTCTGAGGGGACTAGCGGGGGAAAGACCCAGTACTTC
CASSSEGTSGGKTQYF
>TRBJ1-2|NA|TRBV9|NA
TGTGCCAGCAGCGTAAGGGACCAGGGGTATGGCTACACCTTC
CASSVRDQGYGYTF
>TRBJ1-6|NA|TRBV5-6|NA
TGTGCCAGCAGCGATTTAGGGGGTACCTATAATTCACCCCTCCACTTT
CASSDLGGTYNSPLHF
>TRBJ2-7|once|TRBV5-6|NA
TGTGCCAGCAGCGCAGCCTACGAGCAGTACTTC
CASSAAYEQYF
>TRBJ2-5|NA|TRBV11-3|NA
TGTGCCAGCAGCCCAACAGGGCTACTAAAAGAGACCCAGTACTTC
CASSPTGLLKETQYF
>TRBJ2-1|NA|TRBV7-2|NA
TGTGCCAGCAGCTTAGATAGAAATGAGCAGTTCTTC
CASSLDRNEQFF
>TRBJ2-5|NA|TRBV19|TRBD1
TGTGCCAGTAGTGCCCGCGACAGGGATATGGAGACCCAGTACTTC
CASSARDRDMETQYF
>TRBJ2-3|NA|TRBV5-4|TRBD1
TGTGCCAGCAGCGCCGGGACAGGGGCATCAGATACGCAGTATTTT
CASSAGTGASDTQYF